This is a list of T cell receptor beta chains from one sample in a study of control samples from healthy donors and cancer patients. Assay used: immunoSEQ multiplex PCR; TCRdb lists only in-frame clones, some missing. Found here are some 95,000 clones, roughly 92% of them singletons; the top ten hold approximately 3%. The sequenced material came from blood. These receptors were collected from a human donor in good health. The donor label of this sample is uncertain. The conserved cysteine and the conserved F or W are not part of the CDR3 here. Fields, in order: V gene, CDR3 protein.

TRBV11-3 | ASSLGSGGPTSEQF
TRBV21-1 | ASSKARDYGYT
TRBV24-1 | ATSQQGWGTDTQY
TRBV19 | ASSINRDRGAVGAF
TRBV21-1 | ASSRRGNGYT
TRBV6-6 | ASSQNTGELF
TRBV27 | ASRGEDAYNSPLH
TRBV28 | ASSSRGRGTEAF
TRBV24-1 | ATSDVDSMNTEAF
TRBV10-1 | ASNHRRVQY
TRBV29-1 | SVAGAGVLETQY
TRBV3-1/TRBV3-2 | ASSLGTPGYYGYT
TRBV29-1 | SATVGQEYNEQF
TRBV7-9 | ASIENGGVPGELF